One and the same sample provided the 3 T cell receptor beta chains below, sequenced in a study of blood T cell repertoires in COVID-19 (TCRdb year 2020). Receptors were amplified or captured by the immunoSEQ multiplex PCR assay. What TCRdb holds here is the immuneACCESS table cut down to in-frame rearrangements. Part of the clones is not present; checked against another copy, under half of the missing clones reflect an unresolved V gene, and the others are unexplained. The sample includes 150,000 to 200,000 clones, with around 80% observed a single time. The ten largest clones take up under 20% of the sample. Sequenced material: PBMCs or T cells enriched from blood (not recorded which). These receptors were collected from a woman aged 65 to 85 in a cohort exposed to, infected with or recovered from COVID-19 (not recorded which).

V usage is TRBV5-1 and J usage is TRBJ1-4; 12 positions match TRBD1. V was clipped by 2 bases and J by 4 bases; unmatched bases: 9. From germline, CDR1 is SGHRS and CDR2 YFSETQ. The CDR3 length is 18 residues. CDR3 in DNA: TGCGCCAGCAGCTTACGCCCGGGACAGGGGGCCTTTAATGAAAAACTGTTTTTT. This gives the protein CASSLRPGQGAFNEKLFF.

This clone was seen only once. The chain joins TRBV5-1 to TRBJ2-7, with TRBD2 matching 8 bases. J was trimmed by 3 bases and V by 0 bases; bases with no gene match: 2. The CDR3 sequence is 14 residues long. Per the germline V gene, CDR1 is SGHRS and CDR2 is YFSETQ. The CDR3 bases are TGCGCCAGCAGCTTGGGTAGCGGGAACTACGAGCAGTACTTC. This codes for CASSLGSGNYEQYF.

V gene TRBV6-5 combines with J gene TRBJ2-1, with D possibly matching TRBD2 (6 bases). The CDR3 extends over 13 amino acids. Germline-derived CDR1 and CDR2 are MNHEY and SVGAGI. V gave up 2 bases and J gave up 8 bases, with 10 bases separating them. Here the CDR3 reads CASSYRGLDEQFF. CDR3 bases: TGTGCCAGCAGTTACAGGGGACTGGATGAGCAGTTCTTC.